This TCR beta chain was captured by sequencing in a study of T cells after yellow fever vaccination. The CDR3 is 14 amino acids. CDR1 DFQATT and CDR2 SNEGSKA come from the germline V gene (reference sequence). V was shortened by 3 bases and J by 2 bases, with 13 bases between the two germline ends. Findings of the study overall: Subsequent booster samples again held most clones from primary vaccination (around 96% CD4, about 90% CD8). Peaking on day 5 versus 15, the secondary response was faster but weaker. Contaminants from the bulk population, in the form of abundant clonotypes, could be found in FACS-sorted repertoires.

This clonotype was seen a handful of times. Antigen specificity is unknown. MiXCR was run by TCRdb on the 5' RACE reads, yielding one entry per CDR3 protein. The table lists 500,000 to 700,000 distinct CDR3 sequences, 15% to 20% of them singletons. This chain joins TRBV20-1 and TRBJ2-5; weak D call: TRBD1 (6 bases). Sequencing was performed on PBMCs, taken 15 days after the yellow fever booster vaccination. The receptor comes from a man aged 25 to 40 who received the YFV17D yellow fever vaccine. CDR3 in amino acids: CSASSPDRQETQYF. The CDR3 bases are TGCAGTGCTAGTTCCCCGGACAGACAAGAGACCCAGTACTTC.